The source of this T cell receptor (beta chain) is a study of vaccination effects on CD4 cells after COVID-19. Profiling relied on immunoSEQ multiplex PCR, and the TCRdb table lists in-frame clones only, not all of them. The sample contains under 30,000 clones, about 70% of which appear only once. About this clone: The antigen remains unidentified.

Points from the study as a whole: After vaccination, at late timepoints, clones induced by infection and by vaccine contracted markedly. Cross-reactivity with common cold coronaviruses was shown by only 1 of 255 vaccine-induced clones in healthy vaccinees.

Expansion of antigen-specific CD4+ T cells with viral peptide pools was carried out by the ViraFEST assay before sequencing. Scientists isolated CD4+ T cells after a roughly 9-day culture period ended. Vaccine recipients had no previous SARS-CoV-2 infection; their nucleocapsid antibodies were negative. The researchers cultured some 2.1 million PBMC per well with 7.5 to 10 IU/ml IL-2 and 8 to 10 ug/ml peptides. Replacing half the medium with IL-2 medium was done on days 3 and 7. The clonotype comes from a human donor who received a COVID-19 vaccine. The sample here was CD4+ T cells from PBMCs cultured with HCoV-NL63 spike peptides, taken before COVID-19 vaccination.

CDR3 loop: CSVSGLAGGTDTQYF. In DNA, the CDR3 is TGCAGCGTTTCCGGGCTAGCGGGGGGGACAGATACGCAGTATTTT. V usage is TRBV29-1 and J usage is TRBJ2-3; 12 bases are shared with TRBD2. This CDR3 region has 15 residues. Unmatched junction bases numbered 6, after V lost 5 bases and J lost 3 bases. Germline CDR1 is SQVTM and CDR2 is ANQGSEA.